The subject of this entry is one T cell receptor (beta chain). Its antigen target is currently unknown. Per-base quality was not reported, and no clone a single base away is much larger than it. Enrolling through a virtual design, the prospective study's participants ranged in age from roughly 18 to 90 years and lived across 24 United States geographic areas. To assign participants to cohorts, the prospective study relied on clinical history that participants themselves reported in a screening survey and a study questionnaire. Recovered participants in ImmuneRACE Cohort 3 were defined as having two consecutive negative NP/OP PCR tests, clearance from a healthcare professional, or resolution of symptoms. In the prospective study, mobile phlebotomists collected whole blood, serum and a nasopharyngeal or oropharyngeal swab from each participant. Prospective study participants could optionally give additional blood draws and questionnaires over an approximately two-month period. Before DNA extraction, prospective study blood samples were shipped either frozen or at room temperature.

Per the germline V gene, SGHAT is the CDR1 and FQNNGV is the CDR2. At the junction V is shortened by 6 bases and J by 1 base, with 16 bases in between. Including cysteine and phenylalanine, the CDR3 has 16 amino acids. Solely the CDR3 DNA is kept, with 48 bases framed from the first base. The immunoSEQ Assay, a bias-controlled multiplex PCR, was used to amplify TCRbeta CDR3 regions from genomic DNA. Processing in the source paper ran as follows. The number of nucleated cells in each sample was estimated from the amplification of reference gene primers within the assay. To quantify the absolute abundance of each unique TCRbeta CDR3 rearrangement, sequence reads were collapsed and filtered. Productive Simpson clonality was computed per sample as the square root of Simpson's diversity index over productive rearrangements. As stored in TCRdb, this immuneACCESS dataset retains in-frame rearrangements with V and J assigned. A fraction of the clones does not appear; measured against another copy, unresolved V genes explain less than half of the discrepancy, and the remainder lacks a known reason. That table supplies the V and J calls and clone size; D and trimming were determined from the DNA. In this sample the table shows hundreds of thousands of clones, 88% of which occur a single time. About 3% of the sample rests with the top ten.

The data were taken from a study of blood T cell repertoires in COVID-19 (TCRdb year 2020). Some background on the complete study: Samples from collaborators originated in the United States, Italy and Spain and spanned both the acute and convalescent phases of COVID-19. The prospective study material was composed of cDNA or gDNA derived from T cells, B-cell-depleted T cells, or PBMCs. The samples were drawn from two sources: the first 160 participants of the ongoing ImmuneRACE study, and fewer than 1,500 subjects contributed by 6 global collaborators. Deeply sampled blood TCRbeta repertoires from subjects exposed to, actively infected with, or recovered from COVID-19 were included in the dataset. The sample metadata nearly always contained a de-identified subject ID, COVID-19 status, age in years and sex. Where available, HLA class I and class II types were obtained from metadata supplied by the sample provider rather than from assay-based typing. The repertoires were released in a freely available public database meant as a resource for research on the immune response to SARS-CoV-2.

Broad study findings and their caveats: Clinical and demographic metadata were provided uncurated, with the amount varying by source and participant.

Recombination connected TRBV11-2 to TRBJ2-1; the D gene remains uncertain. This sequence was found in a woman between 45 and 65 years old who had recovered from COVID-19. Sequencing used PBMCs or T cells enriched from blood (not recorded which). The nucleotides read TGTGCCAGCAGATCAAATTCCAGGCTTTCCTACAATGAGCAGTTCTTC. Translated, this gives CASRSNSRLSYNEQFF.